These 19 T cell receptor beta chains share one sample of origin, sequenced in a study of T cell responses to AZD1222 COVID-19 vaccine. Sequenced by immunoSEQ multiplex PCR; TCRdb stores in-frame clones only, minus some. The sample lists some 90,000 clones, roughly 88% occurring once. The sequences come from peripheral blood, collected on day 0 of AZD1222 vaccination. These receptors all stem from an adult in good health.

The chain links TRBV29-1 to TRBJ1-2; D gene unclear. Trimming took off 3 bases at V and 2 bases at J, with 10 bases between the two ends. The CDR3 is made up of 13 amino acids. Germline V CDR1 and CDR2: SQVTM, ANQGSEA. DNA for the CDR3: TGCAGCGTTGACCCACAGTGGAACTATGGCTACACCTTC. Protein product: CSVDPQWNYGYTF.

CDR3 protein: CSAGEGTGELFF. The CDR3 nucleotides are TGCAGCGCGGGAGAGGGGACCGGGGAGCTGTTTTTT. The V gene is TRBV29-1, the J gene TRBJ2-2; D is perhaps TRBD2 (6 bases). Trimming took 7 bases from V and 5 from J, leaving 11 bases between them. CDR1 and CDR2 (germline): SQVTM, ANQGSEA. CDR3 length: 12 residues.

The chain is built from TRBV28 and TRBJ2-7; possibly TRBD2 for D (6 bases). The germline CDR1 and CDR2 sequences are MDHEN and SYDVKM. The germline V and J ends were trimmed by 1 base and 4 bases, with 14 bases remaining between them. This CDR3 is 15 amino acids long. This CDR3 is CASSLLAVDGYEQYF. DNA for the CDR3: TGTGCCAGCAGTTTATTAGCGGTGGATGGTTACGAGCAGTACTTC.

This chain joins TRBV2 and TRBJ1-1; tentative D call: TRBD1 (6 bases). Per the germline V gene, CDR1 is SNHLY and CDR2 is FYNNEI. This CDR3 spans 13 amino acids. Between the trimmed V and J ends, which lost 5 bases and 11 bases, there was a span of 18 bases. CDR3 nucleotides: TGTGCCAGCAGTCCCCAAGAGGGGGTACGCGCTTTCTTT. Protein sequence: CASSPQEGVRAFF.

J is TRBJ1-2 and V is TRBV18; D possibly corresponds to TRBD1 (5 bases). The CDR3 covers 14 residues. V was cut by 6 bases and J by 6 bases, with 17 bases left in between. Germline-derived CDR1 and CDR2 are KGHSH and LQKENI. DNA for the CDR3: TGTGCCAGCTCCAAGACAGCTGAAGGGGATGGCTACACCTTC. Translated: CASSKTAEGDGYTF.

The rearrangement links TRBV7-9 to TRBJ1-2, with D unresolved. Trimming took 5 bases from V and 6 from J, leaving 13 bases between them. This CDR3 is built from 13 residues. Germline CDR1 and CDR2: SEHNR and FQNEAQ (reference sequence). This CDR3 is CASSPNQRDGYTF. DNA for the CDR3: TGTGCCAGCAGCCCCAACCAGAGGGATGGCTACACCTTC.

This sequence joins TRBV7-8 and TRBJ1-5, with unresolved D. With 10 bases removed from V and 7 bases from J, the gap between germline ends came to 17 bases. CDR1 is SGHVS, CDR2 FQNEAQ, per germline. This CDR3 has 13 amino acids. CDR3 bases: TGTGCCACCGGCCGGGATGTAGGGCAGCCCCAGCATTTT. Amino acid sequence: CATGRDVGQPQHF.

This rearrangement joins TRBV15 to TRBJ1-1; D gene uncertain. CDR1 and CDR2 (germline): LNHNV, YYDKDF (reference sequence). Trimming took off 0 bases at V and 0 bases at J, with 11 bases between the two ends. The CDR3 runs to 16 residues. CDR3 amino acids: CATSRDQVNMNTEAFF. The CDR3, as DNA: TGTGCCACCAGCAGAGATCAGGTGAACATGAACACTGAAGCTTTCTTT.

The chain links TRBV5-1 to TRBJ2-7; 14 bases are shared with TRBD2. The germline CDR1 and CDR2 sequences are SGHRS and YFSETQ. The CDR3 totals 15 residues. Losses at the gene ends were 3 bases for V and 6 bases for J; bases not matched to a gene: 5. This chain's CDR3 is CASSSGTSGRAEQYF. The CDR3, as DNA: TGCGCCAGCAGCTCCGGGACTAGCGGGAGAGCCGAGCAGTACTTC.

The V call is TRBV9, the J call TRBJ2-1, with TRBD2 matching over 12 bases. CDR1 and CDR2 (germline): SGDLS, YYNGEE. The junction had 4 bases not matched to a gene; V was cut back by 3 bases and J by 3 bases. There are 16 residues in the CDR3. The CDR3 sequence: CASSATSGRLYNEQFF. The DNA of the CDR3 is TGTGCCAGCAGCGCGACTAGCGGGAGACTCTACAATGAGCAGTTCTTC.

The chain joins TRBV30 to TRBJ2-1; 10 positions match TRBD2. CDR3 length: 16 residues. Germline CDR1 reads GTSNPN; CDR2 reads SVGIG (reference sequence). V gave up 3 bases and J gave up 8 bases; unmatched junction bases: 13. The CDR3 nucleotides are TGTGCCTGGAGCGGGGCTAGCGGGAGTTATGGGGATGAGCAGTTCTTC. It codes for CAWSGASGSYGDEQFF.

This sequence joins TRBV21-1 and TRBJ1-1. TRBV21-1 is a pseudogene segment. The CDR3 is made up of 14 amino acids. CDR3 region: CASSKPAANTEAFF. CDR3 coding DNA: TGTGCCAGCAGCAAGCCGGCAGCTAACACTGAAGCTTTCTTT.

This sequence joins TRBV28 and TRBJ1-2; 9 nucleotides line up with TRBD1. The length of the CDR3 is 13 residues. Germline V gene lookup returns CDR1 MDHEN and CDR2 SYDVKM. V lost 7 bases to trimming and J lost 8 bases; unmatched junction nucleotides: 8. CDR3 region: CASKVQGAVGYTF. CDR3 nucleotides: TGTGCCAGCAAAGTACAGGGGGCGGTGGGCTACACCTTC.

The gene calls are TRBV2 and TRBJ1-1; tentative D call: TRBD1 (6 bases). Looked up from germline, CDR1 is SNHLY and CDR2 is FYNNEI. The CDR3 sequence is 11 residues long. V was clipped by 4 bases and J by 7 bases, with 7 bases between them. Here the CDR3 reads CASSVQGEAFF. CDR3 nucleotide sequence: TGTGCCAGCAGTGTACAGGGTGAAGCTTTCTTT.

Regarding this clone: One end of the junction fails to match germline, which may point to a read error. The chain joins TRBV7-7 to TRBJ1-4; a weak D match, TRBD1 (6 bases). CDR3 size: 14 residues. Germline V CDR1 and CDR2: SSHAT, FNYEAQ (reference sequence). The CDR3 nucleotides are TGTGCTAGCAGCCCCACAGGGACTAATGAAAAACTGTTTTTT. It specifies CASSPTGTNEKLFF.

V and J are TRBV3-1 (or the pseudogene TRBV3-2) and TRBJ1-3, with D possibly TRBD1 on 5 matching bases. V was pared by 0 bases and J by 4 bases, with 13 bases between. Germline CDR1 reads LGHDT; CDR2 reads YNNKEL (reference sequence). The CDR3 length is 16 residues. CDR3 bases: TGTGCCAGCAGCCAAGATCAAGGGACTGGAGGAAACACCATATATTTT. It specifies CASSQDQGTGGNTIYF.

The chain couples TRBV11-2 to TRBJ2-7, with a weak D call TRBD1 (5 bases). Germline CDR1 SGHAT, CDR2 FQNNGV. V dropped 5 bases and J dropped 2 bases, with 13 bases sitting between them. The CDR3 is 14 amino acids. The chain's CDR3 is CASSATQGPYEQYF. CDR3 nucleotide sequence: TGTGCCAGCAGCGCTACTCAGGGCCCCTACGAGCAGTACTTC.

Regarding this clone: The junction departs from the called germline gene at one end, perhaps through a read error. The rearrangement links TRBV6-5 to TRBJ2-5; D ambiguous. This CDR3 region has 15 residues. Germline V gene data show CDR1 as MNHEY and CDR2 as SVGAGI. In DNA, the CDR3 is TGTGCCAGCAGTAACTCCTTCAGTGTGCGTCTGGCCCAGTACTTC. Translating gives CASSNSFSVRLAQYF.

The CDR3 bases are TGTGCCAGCAGTGAAGGGCGGGGGCTAGGCGAAGCTTTCTTT. It translates to CASSEGRGLGEAFF. V gene TRBV6-1 combines with J gene TRBJ1-1; D is possibly TRBD1 (6 bases). The V gene's germline CDR1 is MNHNS and CDR2 SASEGT. This CDR3 has 14 residues. The V end lost 1 base, the J end lost 8 bases, and 14 bases lay between the germline ends.